The present T cell receptor beta chain was sequenced within a study of T-cell reconstitution after alpha-beta-depleted transplantation in children. Findings and caveats of the study: The authors attributed T-cell counts and diversity one year after transplant mostly to newly produced T cells. The study reportedly traced alpha-beta T cells about two months after transplant to several hundred expanded graft clones.

CDR3 size: 15 residues. CDR1 is SGHRS, CDR2 YFSETQ, per germline. Trimming cost V 4 bases and J 5 bases; bases outside gene matches: 5. This clonotype was recorded a few times. What it binds is unknown. During its preparation, the TCRbeta library received unique molecular identifiers. TCRdb passed the PCR reads through MiXCR, listing each CDR3 protein once. The data show around 450,000 distinct CDR3 sequences, over 40% seen once. The chain has TRBV5-1 and TRBJ2-3, with 12 bases that match TRBD2. The TCR was taken from a girl aged 2 to 9 with aplastic anemia, due to receive a stem cell transplant. Sequencing was performed on PBMCs, taken before TCRalphabeta/CD19-depleted stem cell transplant. The CDR3 region is CASSLAGGEEDTQYF. CDR3 coding DNA: TGCGCCAGCAGCCTAGCGGGAGGGGAAGAAGATACGCAGTATTTT.